This TCR beta chain was sequenced during a study of T cells in Graves' hyperthyroidism and ophthalmopathy. General study findings and limits: Most expanded thyroid clonotypes above 0.001 recurred in blood.

There are 15 residues in the CDR3. The germline gives CDR1 LGHNT, CDR2 FRNRAP. V shed 1 base, J shed 7 bases, and the junction held 9 bases outside the gene matches. On the basis of clinical symptoms, serum thyroxine and TRAb, thyroid ultrasound and orbital computed tomography, diagnoses were made. On this clonotype: The antigen remains unidentified.

RNA transcripts served as the template for amplifying TCR beta CDR3 regions. HTBI primers drove first-round RT-PCR of the TCR CDR3. TCRdb analysed the multiplex PCR reads with MiXCR anew, one entry per CDR3 protein. In the table there are hundreds of thousands of distinct CDR3 sequences, about 15% of which are singletons. The chain has TRBV12-5 and TRBJ1-2, with 7 bases fitting TRBD1. Sequencing was performed on blood. The TCR comes from a middle-aged woman with Graves' hyperthyroidism. CDR3 sequence: CASGLGADRRGGYTF. The CDR3 bases are TGTGCTAGTGGTTTGGGAGCGGACAGGAGAGGTGGCTACACCTTC.